This T cell receptor beta chain was sequenced during a study of cytomegalovirus exposure and HLA in healthy donors. The CDR3 runs to 14 residues. Trimming stripped 0 bases from V and 0 bases from J, with 8 bases between. Per germline, CDR1 SQVTM and CDR2 ANQGSEA. 13 Jbeta primers and 60 Vbeta primers were used for the PCR. The data were produced by immunoSEQ multiplex PCR, yet TCRdb's version contains in-frame clones alone and is incomplete. The sample lists 80,000 to 95,000 clones; nearly 80% were seen once. The gene calls are TRBV29-1 and TRBJ1-2, with no clear D. This TCR was sampled from a female donor in good health and CMV-seronegative. Sequences were obtained from PBMCs. The CDR3 nucleotides read TGCAGCGTTGAAGAGCCAGGATCTAACTATGGCTACACCTTC. It specifies CSVEEPGSNYGYTF.